Each of the 21 T cell receptor beta chains below was sequenced from the same sample in a study of T cells in Graves' hyperthyroidism and ophthalmopathy. Amplified regions were TCR beta CDR3 sequences from RNA transcripts. A set of HTBI primers served as the primers for a first-round RT-PCR of the TCR CDR3. TCRdb analysed the multiplex PCR reads with MiXCR anew, one entry per CDR3 protein. The sample has 530,000 or so distinct CDR3 sequences; under 20% are singletons. Material for sequencing was blood. These receptors were taken from a woman aged 18 to 35 with Graves' ophthalmopathy.

The genes are TRBV24-1 and TRBJ2-5, with 9 bases matching TRBD1. Germline-derived CDR1 and CDR2 are KGHDR and SFDVKD. V gave up 5 bases and J gave up 3 bases; unmatched junction bases: 15. CDR3 length: 18 amino acids. The chain's CDR3 is CATSGYGRDREEKETQYF. Written as DNA, the CDR3 is TGTGCCACCAGTGGTTATGGCCGGGACAGGGAAGAGAAAGAGACCCAGTACTTC.

Of note for this clonotype: The junction differs from germline at one of its ends, possibly a read error. This chain uses TRBV29-1 with TRBJ1-5; a weak D match, TRBD1 (5 bases). Per germline, CDR1 SQVTM and CDR2 ANQGSEA. There are 13 residues in the CDR3. In DNA, the CDR3 is TGCAGCGTTGAAACGGGGGTTGGTCAGCTCCAGCATTTT. Amino acid sequence: CSVETGVGQLQHF.

The CDR3 sequence: CASSGGSGLPYEQYF. Here the CDR3 DNA reads TGTGCCAGCAGCGGCGGGTCGGGACTTCCCTACGAGCAGTACTTC. The rearrangement links TRBV25-1 to TRBJ2-7; a possible D gene is TRBD2 (6 bases). Trimming pared 6 bases from V and 2 bases from J, leaving 17 bases between. The germline V gene encodes CDR1 MGHDK and CDR2 SYGVNS. This CDR3 has 15 residues.

This clonotype was found many times. Written as DNA, the CDR3 is TGTGCCAGCAGTTCATCGAGCAGCCGCGAGCAGTACTTC. Its protein product is CASSSSSSREQYF. V usage is TRBV27 and J usage is TRBJ2-7; D unclear. V was trimmed by 4 bases and J by 6 bases, leaving 13 bases between them. The germline V gene encodes CDR1 MNHEY and CDR2 SMNVEV (reference sequence). The CDR3 consists of 13 residues.

This rearrangement joins TRBV19 to TRBJ2-1; 8 bases are a match to TRBD2. The CDR3 is 15 amino acids. From germline, CDR1 is LNHDA and CDR2 SQIVND (reference sequence). The V gene end was trimmed by 5 bases and the J gene end by 5 bases; junction bases not matched to a gene: 8. The CDR3 protein is CASSSPGGGNNEQFF. DNA of the CDR3: TGTGCCAGTAGTTCGCCCGGGGGGGGGAACAATGAGCAGTTCTTC.

This clonotype showed up many times. V gene TRBV5-6 combines with J gene TRBJ2-7; D is unclear. CDR3 length equals 14 residues. CDR1 and CDR2 (germline): SGHDT, YYEEEE. V gave up 0 bases and J gave up 0 bases, with 7 bases separating them. DNA of the CDR3: TGTGCCAGCAGCTTGGTGTCGTACTCCTACGAGCAGTACTTC. It encodes CASSLVSYSYEQYF.

This clonotype has a count of ten or more. V gene TRBV30 combines with J gene TRBJ2-1; no definite D call. V lost 3 bases to trimming and J lost 8 bases, with 11 bases between them. CDR3 length equals 12 residues. Germline loops: CDR1 GTSNPN, CDR2 SVGIG (reference sequence). This CDR3 is CAWSARFDEQFF. The CDR3 DNA sequence: TGTGCCTGGAGCGCTAGGTTTGATGAGCAGTTCTTC.

This CDR3 reads CASSVGQKIMNTEAFF. Here the CDR3 DNA reads TGTGCCAGCAGCGTAGGGCAGAAAATCATGAACACTGAAGCTTTCTTT. The chain carries TRBV9 and TRBJ1-1; D not resolved. Germline V gene lookup returns CDR1 SGDLS and CDR2 YYNGEE. This CDR3 is 16 amino acids long. The V end lost 0 bases, the J end lost 0 bases, and 12 bases lay between the germline ends. Full variable domain (outside the CDR3, taken from reference TRBV9 and TRBJ1-1): DSGVTQTPKHLITATGQRVTLRCSPRSGDLSVYWYQQSLDQGLQFLIQYYNGEERAKGNILERFSAQQFPDLHSELNLSSLELGDSALYFCASSVGQKIMNTEAFFGQGTRLTVV.

This clonotype was seen only once. A read error may be the cause here, since a much bigger clone is one base away. The gene calls are TRBV6-2 or TRBV6-3 and TRBJ2-6, with a possible D match to TRBD2 (6 bases). The CDR3 runs 17 residues. CDR1 and CDR2 from the germline V gene are MNHEY and SVGEGT. The CDR3: CANSYDWRATGANVLTF. In DNA, the CDR3 is TGTGCCAACAGTTACGATTGGAGGGCCACTGGGGCCAACGTCCTGACTTTC.

This clonotype appeared many times. The rearrangement joins TRBV28 to TRBJ1-4; 12 nucleotides align to TRBD1. CDR3 size: 18 residues. J gave up 8 bases and V 3 bases, and 13 bases lay outside the gene matches. Germline V CDR1 and CDR2: MDHEN, SYDVKM. Written as DNA, the CDR3 is TGTGCCAGCAGTTTCGGGGGGACAGGGGGCGCAAAAAGGGAAAAACTGTTTTTT. It codes for CASSFGGTGGAKREKLFF.

This clonotype showed up just a few times. This chain connects TRBV5-6 to TRBJ1-6; a possible D gene is TRBD1 (5 bases). The CDR3 consists of 16 residues. Trimming removed 0 bases from V and 0 bases from J, with 7 bases in between. Germline CDR1 is SGHDT and CDR2 is YYEEEE. The CDR3 DNA reads TGTGCCAGCAGCTTGGACAGGCACTCCTATAATTCACCCCTCCACTTT. Translating gives CASSLDRHSYNSPLHF. Full variable domain (rest looked up from reference TRBV5-6 and TRBJ1-6): DAGVTQSPTHLIKTRGQQVTLRCSPKSGHDTVSWYQQALGQGPQFIFQYYEEEERQRGNFPDRFSGHQFPNYSSELNVNALLLGDSALYLCASSLDRHSYNSPLHFGNGTRLTVT.

This clonotype occurred many times. The chain joins TRBV5-6 to TRBJ2-4; D may be TRBD2 (5 bases). V shed 4 bases and J shed 8 bases, with 16 bases lying between them. The CDR3 has 14 residues. Germline assignment: CDR1 SGHDT and CDR2 YYEEEE. The CDR3: CASSRPSEDDIQYF. Here the CDR3 DNA reads TGTGCCAGCAGCCGACCCTCGGAGGATGACATTCAGTACTTC.

This clonotype was picked up many times. The V call is TRBV7-3, the J call TRBJ2-1; 8 bases fit TRBD2. The germline V gene has CDR1 SGHTA and CDR2 FQGTGA. This CDR3 is built from 15 residues. V trimming: 4 bases; J trimming: 5 bases; junction bases outside the gene matches: 7. CDR3 coding DNA: TGTGCCAGCAGCTCCATAGCGGGACCGCACAATGAGCAGTTCTTC. Its protein is CASSSIAGPHNEQFF.

This clonotype occurred many times. The chain is built from TRBV6-1 and TRBJ1-5; the match to TRBD1 covers 10 bases. V shed 6 bases and J 5 bases; nucleotides not matched to a gene: 7. CDR3 length: 15 residues. CDR1 MNHNS and CDR2 SASEGT come from the germline V gene. CDR3 in amino acids: CASSPRQGAYQPQHF. CDR3 sequence (DNA): TGTGCCAGCAGCCCCAGACAGGGGGCCTATCAGCCCCAGCATTTT.

This clonotype was found many times. This chain connects TRBV3-1 to TRBJ1-5, with D possibly being TRBD1 (5 bases). The V end lost 0 bases, the J end lost 7 bases, and 10 bases lay between the germline ends. The CDR3 has 14 amino acids. Looked up from germline, CDR1 is LGHDT and CDR2 is YNNKEL (reference sequence). The CDR3 DNA is TGTGCCAGCAGCCAAGATTGGGGGAGGCAGCCCCAGCATTTT. Amino acids: CASSQDWGRQPQHF.

This clonotype has only a few counts. The conserved phenylalanine or tryptophan normally closing the CDR3 is absent here, so this likely arose from a read error. The chain has TRBV4-1 and TRBJ1-5; TRBD1 is a possible D gene (5 bases). The V gene's germline CDR1 is MGHRA and CDR2 YSYEKL. V shed 1 base and J shed 0 bases, with 10 bases lying between them. This CDR3 contains 16 residues. DNA for the CDR3: TGCGCCAGCAGCCAAGGGGGGACGTATAGCAATCAGCCCCAGCATTCT. Amino acids: CASSQGGTYSNQPQHS.

V gene TRBV6-1 combines with J gene TRBJ1-2; 10 bases are a match to TRBD1. CDR1 and CDR2 from the germline V gene are MNHNS and SASEGT. Trimming cost V 2 bases and J 4 bases; bases outside gene matches: 7. CDR3 length: 16 residues. CDR3 protein: CASSEPRTGGPYGYTF. The CDR3 DNA sequence: TGTGCCAGCAGTGAACCCAGGACAGGGGGTCCCTATGGCTACACCTTC.

This clonotype appeared many times. The chain has TRBV15 and TRBJ1-1, with 7 bases identical to TRBD1. The length of the CDR3 is 14 residues. Germline CDR1 LNHNV, CDR2 YYDKDF (reference sequence). V shed 2 bases and J 8 bases; nucleotides not matched to a gene: 8. The CDR3 is CATSRSRGAAEAFF. The CDR3 DNA sequence: TGTGCCACCAGCAGATCCAGGGGGGCGGCAGAAGCTTTCTTT.

This clonotype was seen many times. The chain has TRBV11-2 and TRBJ2-2; TRBD1 matches at 7 bases. This CDR3 has 15 amino acids. CDR1 is SGHAT, CDR2 FQNNGV, per germline. V lost 3 bases and J lost 3; bases outside the gene matches: 4. The CDR3 is CASSFEGADTGELFF. In DNA form, the CDR3 reads TGTGCCAGCAGCTTTGAGGGGGCTGACACCGGGGAGCTGTTTTTT.

The J gene is TRBJ2-1, the V gene TRBV6-1; tentatively, D is TRBD2 (6 bases). V gave up 8 bases and J gave up 4 bases, with 15 bases separating them. CDR3 length: 14 residues. Germline loops: CDR1 MNHNS, CDR2 SASEGT. The CDR3 protein is CASSSAGSYNEQFF. The CDR3 nucleotides are TGTGCCAGCTCTTCGGCGGGGAGTTACAATGAGCAGTTCTTC.

As regards this clonotype: One base away lies a much larger clone, so this may be a sequencing read error. V usage is TRBV20-1 and J usage is TRBJ2-7; the D gene is possibly TRBD2 (6 bases). Germline V gene lookup returns CDR1 DFQATT and CDR2 SNEGSKA (reference sequence). The CDR3 length is 13 residues. The CDR3: CGASDLSSYEQYF. The CDR3 DNA reads TGCGGTGCTAGCGACCTAAGCTCCTACGAGCAGTACTTC.